A single T cell receptor (beta chain) is shown here with its context. Original processing notes: Using reference gene primer amplification, nucleated cell counts were estimated. TCRdb keeps only in-frame clones here, not all; method: immunoSEQ multiplex PCR. That table is the source of V, J and clone size, and D and trimming were worked out from the DNA. The sample carries hundreds of thousands of clones, about 90% recorded once. V was pared by 1 base and J by 3 bases, with 13 bases between. Germline V lookup: CDR1 SGHAT, CDR2 FQNNGV. The CDR3 loop spans 16 amino acids. This sample was taken from a study of blood T cell repertoires in COVID-19. Study as a whole: COVID-19 samples from acute and convalescent phases originated in the United States, Italy and Spain. T cells, B-cell-depleted T cells, or PBMCs provided the cDNA or gDNA that served as material.

The gene calls are TRBV11-2 and TRBJ2-1, with a tentative D call TRBD2 (6 bases). The source is a woman aged 25-40 years who had recovered from COVID-19. Source material: PBMCs or T cells enriched from blood (not recorded which). The CDR3 sequence: CASSLVRGRFYNEQFF. DNA of the CDR3: TGTGCCAGCAGCTTAGTGCGGGGTAGATTCTACAATGAGCAGTTCTTC.